This TCR beta chain is from a study of CD8 T cells in ankylosing spondylitis. General study results and limits: Researchers reportedly found disease-linked clones significantly enriched in matched ankylosing spondylitis synovial fluid. Roughly 8 highly homologous variants made up a TCR beta motif that seemed to typify ankylosing spondylitis blood. CD8+ cells made up the disease-linked clones, which were relatively rare in peripheral blood.

Germline CDR1 is GTSNPN and CDR2 is SVGIG (reference sequence). This CDR3 has 13 residues. Losses at the gene ends were 8 bases for V and 9 bases for J; bases not matched to a gene: 10. As for this clonotype: Its antigen is not identified.

One entry per CDR3 protein results from TCRdb running MiXCR on the 5' RACE reads. In the table there are 200,000 to 300,000 distinct CDR3 sequences, 20% to 30% of which are singletons. The chain recombines TRBV30 with TRBJ1-6; 7 nucleotides align to TRBD1. Sequencing input: blood, either unsorted or a sorted T cell fraction (not recorded which). The receptor was derived from a male donor with ankylosing spondylitis or in good health (not recorded which). The CDR3 DNA reads as TGTGCCAGGGGACAGACCCAAGGTTCACCCCTCCACTTT. The encoded protein is CARGQTQGSPLHF. The full variable domain, rest sourced from reference TRBV30 and TRBJ1-6, is SQTIHQWPATLVQPVGSPLSLECTVEGTSNPNLYWYRQAAGRGLQLLFYSVGIGQISSEVPQNLSASRPQDRQFILSSKKLLLSDSGFYLCARGQTQGSPLHFGNGTRLTVT.